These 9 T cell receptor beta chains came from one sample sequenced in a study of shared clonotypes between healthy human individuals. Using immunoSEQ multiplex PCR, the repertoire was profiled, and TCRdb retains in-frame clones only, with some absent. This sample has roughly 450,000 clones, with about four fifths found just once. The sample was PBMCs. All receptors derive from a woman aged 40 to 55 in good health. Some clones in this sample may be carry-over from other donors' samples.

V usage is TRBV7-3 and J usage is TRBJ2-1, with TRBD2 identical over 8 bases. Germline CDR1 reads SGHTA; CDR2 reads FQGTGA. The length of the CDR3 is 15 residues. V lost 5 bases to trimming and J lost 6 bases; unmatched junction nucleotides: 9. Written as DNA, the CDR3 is TGTGCCAGCAGCCCAGGTGGCGGGAGGCGCAATGAGCAGTTCTTC. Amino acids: CASSPGGGRRNEQFF. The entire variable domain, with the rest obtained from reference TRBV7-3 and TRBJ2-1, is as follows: GAGVSQTPSNKVTEKGKYVELRCDPISGHTALYWYRQSLGQGPEFLIYFQGTGAADDSGLPNDRFFAVRPEGSVSTLKIQRTERGDSAVYLCASSPGGGRRNEQFFGPGTRLTVL.

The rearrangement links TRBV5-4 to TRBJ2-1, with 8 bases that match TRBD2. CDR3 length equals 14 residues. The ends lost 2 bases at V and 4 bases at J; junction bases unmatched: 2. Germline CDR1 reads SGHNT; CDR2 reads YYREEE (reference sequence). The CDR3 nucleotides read TGTGCCAGCAGCTTAACGGGAGGGTACAATGAGCAGTTCTTC. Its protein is CASSLTGGYNEQFF.

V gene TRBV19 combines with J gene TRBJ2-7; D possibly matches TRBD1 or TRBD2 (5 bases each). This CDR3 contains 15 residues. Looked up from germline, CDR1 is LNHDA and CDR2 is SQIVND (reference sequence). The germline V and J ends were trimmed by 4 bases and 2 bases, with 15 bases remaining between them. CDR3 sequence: CASSTNPGAAYEQYF. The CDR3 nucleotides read TGTGCCAGTAGTACTAACCCCGGGGCAGCCTACGAGCAGTACTTC.

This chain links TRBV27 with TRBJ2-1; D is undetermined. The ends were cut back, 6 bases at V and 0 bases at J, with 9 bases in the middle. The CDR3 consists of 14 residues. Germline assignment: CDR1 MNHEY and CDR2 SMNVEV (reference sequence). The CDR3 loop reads CASSGYSSYNEQFF. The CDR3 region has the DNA TGTGCCAGCAGCGGGTATAGCTCCTACAATGAGCAGTTCTTC.

The CDR3 is CASSWTGGAVFGGYTF. The CDR3 DNA sequence: TGTGCCAGCAGTTGGACAGGGGGCGCAGTTTTCGGTGGCTACACCTTC. The chain recombines TRBV28 with TRBJ1-2, with 11 positions matching TRBD1. The CDR3 is 16 amino acids. V was clipped by 4 bases and J by 7 bases; unmatched bases: 11. CDR1 and CDR2 from the germline V gene are MDHEN and SYDVKM.

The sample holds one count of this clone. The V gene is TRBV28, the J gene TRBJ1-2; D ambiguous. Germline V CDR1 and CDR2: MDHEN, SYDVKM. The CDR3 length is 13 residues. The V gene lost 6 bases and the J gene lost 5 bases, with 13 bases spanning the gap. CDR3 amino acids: CASSVIETYGYTF. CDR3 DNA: TGTGCCAGCAGCGTTATCGAGACTTATGGCTACACCTTC.

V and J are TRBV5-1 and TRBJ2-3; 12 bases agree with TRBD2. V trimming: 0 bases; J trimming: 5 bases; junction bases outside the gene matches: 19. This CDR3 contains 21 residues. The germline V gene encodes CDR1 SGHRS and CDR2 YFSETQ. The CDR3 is CASSLAVGLAGKRGRIDTQYF. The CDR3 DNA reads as TGCGCCAGCAGCTTGGCGGTTGGACTAGCGGGAAAGAGGGGTCGAATAGATACGCAGTATTTT.

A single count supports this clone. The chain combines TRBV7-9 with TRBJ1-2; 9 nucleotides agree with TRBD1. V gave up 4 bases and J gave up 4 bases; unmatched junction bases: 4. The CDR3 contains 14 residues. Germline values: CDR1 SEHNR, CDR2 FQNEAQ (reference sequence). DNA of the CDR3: TGTGCCAGCAGCTCCACAGGGGGCGTCTATGGCTACACCTTC. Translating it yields CASSSTGGVYGYTF.

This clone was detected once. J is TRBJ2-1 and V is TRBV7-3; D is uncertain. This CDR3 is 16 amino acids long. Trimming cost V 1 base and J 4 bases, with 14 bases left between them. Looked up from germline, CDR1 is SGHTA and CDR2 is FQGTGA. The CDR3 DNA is TGTGCCAGCAGCTTAAGCGTGAGTCTAAATTACAATGAGCAGTTCTTC. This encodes CASSLSVSLNYNEQFF.